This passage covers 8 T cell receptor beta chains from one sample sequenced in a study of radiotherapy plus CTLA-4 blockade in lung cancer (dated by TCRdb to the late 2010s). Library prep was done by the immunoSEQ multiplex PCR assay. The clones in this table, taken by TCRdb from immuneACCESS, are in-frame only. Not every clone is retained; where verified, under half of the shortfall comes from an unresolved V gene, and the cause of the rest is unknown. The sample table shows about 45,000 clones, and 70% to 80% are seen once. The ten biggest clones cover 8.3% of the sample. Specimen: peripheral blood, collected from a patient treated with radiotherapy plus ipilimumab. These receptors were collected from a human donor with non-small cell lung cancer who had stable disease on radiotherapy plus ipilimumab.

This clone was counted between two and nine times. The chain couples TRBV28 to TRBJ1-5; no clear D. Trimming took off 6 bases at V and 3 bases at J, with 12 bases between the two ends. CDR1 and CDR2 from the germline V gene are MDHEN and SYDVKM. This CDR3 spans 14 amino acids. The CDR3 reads CASRGTHFNQPQHF. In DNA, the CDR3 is TGTGCCAGCAGGGGCACCCACTTCAATCAGCCCCAGCATTTT. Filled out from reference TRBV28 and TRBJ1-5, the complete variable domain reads DVKVTQSSRYLVKRTGEKVFLECVQDMDHENMFWYRQDPGLGLRLIYFSYDVKMKEKGDIPEGYSVSREKKERFSLILESASTNQTSMYLCASRGTHFNQPQHFGDGTRLSIL.

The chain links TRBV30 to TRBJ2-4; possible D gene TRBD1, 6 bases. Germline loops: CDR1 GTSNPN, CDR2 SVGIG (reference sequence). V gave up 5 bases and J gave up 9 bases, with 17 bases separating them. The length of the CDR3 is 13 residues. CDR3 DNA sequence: TGTGCCTGGTCGCTACAGGGTGGTGGCATTCAGTACTTC. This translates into CAWSLQGGGIQYF. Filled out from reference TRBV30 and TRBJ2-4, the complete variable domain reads SQTIHQWPATLVQPVGSPLSLECTVEGTSNPNLYWYRQAAGRGLQLLFYSVGIGQISSEVPQNLSASRPQDRQFILSSKKLLLSDSGFYLCAWSLQGGGIQYFGAGTRLSVL.

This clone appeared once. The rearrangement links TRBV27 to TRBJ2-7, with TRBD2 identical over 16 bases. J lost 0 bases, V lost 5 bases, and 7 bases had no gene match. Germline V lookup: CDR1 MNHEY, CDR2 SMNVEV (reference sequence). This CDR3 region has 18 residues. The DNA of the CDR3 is TGTGCCAGCAGTCCACCGGGACTAGCGGGGGGGCACTCCTACGAGCAGTACTTC. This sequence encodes CASSPPGLAGGHSYEQYF.

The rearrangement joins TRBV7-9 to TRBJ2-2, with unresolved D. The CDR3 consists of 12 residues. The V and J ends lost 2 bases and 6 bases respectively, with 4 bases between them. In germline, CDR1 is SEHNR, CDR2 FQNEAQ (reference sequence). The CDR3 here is CASSLKAGELFF. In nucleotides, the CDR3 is TGTGCCAGCAGCTTAAAAGCCGGGGAGCTGTTTTTT.

CDR3 DNA: TGTGCCAGCAGCGTAGCGTCGGGGACAGGGGGAACTAATGAAAAACTGTTTTTT. Its translation: CASSVASGTGGTNEKLFF. The genes are TRBV9 and TRBJ1-4; 11 positions match TRBD1. In germline, CDR1 is SGDLS, CDR2 YYNGEE. The CDR3 loop spans 18 amino acids. The V gene end was trimmed by 0 bases and the J gene end by 1 base; junction bases not matched to a gene: 5.

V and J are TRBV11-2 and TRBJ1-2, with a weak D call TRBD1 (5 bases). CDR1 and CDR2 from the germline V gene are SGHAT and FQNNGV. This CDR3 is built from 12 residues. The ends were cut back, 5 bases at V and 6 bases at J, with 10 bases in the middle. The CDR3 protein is CASSQQADGYTF. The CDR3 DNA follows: TGTGCCAGCAGCCAACAGGCAGATGGCTACACCTTC.

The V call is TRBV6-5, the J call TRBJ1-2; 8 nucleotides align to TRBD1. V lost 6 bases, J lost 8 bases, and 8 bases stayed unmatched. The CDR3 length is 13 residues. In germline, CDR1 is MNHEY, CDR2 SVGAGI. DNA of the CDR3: TGTGCCAGCAGATTACAGGGGGTAGGCGGCTACACCTTC. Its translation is CASRLQGVGGYTF.

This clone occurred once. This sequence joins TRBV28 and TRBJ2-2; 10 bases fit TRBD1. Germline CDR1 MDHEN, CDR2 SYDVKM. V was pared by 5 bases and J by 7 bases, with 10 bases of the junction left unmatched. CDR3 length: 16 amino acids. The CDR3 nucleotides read TGTGCCAGCAGTCCACAGGGACAGGGGATGGTCGGGGAGCTGTTTTTT. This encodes CASSPQGQGMVGELFF.